One and the same sample provided the 3 T cell receptor beta chains below, sequenced in a study of T cell responses to AZD1222 COVID-19 vaccine. Profiled with immunoSEQ multiplex PCR; TCRdb holds only in-frame clones, not every one. Here the sample spans 97,000 or so clones, roughly 90% being singletons. The starting material was peripheral blood, obtained 28 days after the second AZD1222 dose. The receptors derive from an adult who received the AZD1222 COVID-19 vaccine.

The V gene is TRBV19, the J gene TRBJ2-1; D might be TRBD2 (5 bases). Germline V gene sequence: CDR1 LNHDA, CDR2 SQIVND (reference sequence). This CDR3 has 13 amino acids. Trimming removed 5 bases from V and 2 bases from J, with 7 bases in between. In DNA form, the CDR3 reads TGTGCCAGTAGTTGGGGAGCCTACAATGAGCAGTTCTTC. Its translation is CASSWGAYNEQFF.

The chain joins TRBV20-1 to TRBJ2-7; tentative D call: TRBD2 (6 bases). CDR1 and CDR2 from the germline V gene are DFQATT and SNEGSKA (reference sequence). This CDR3 has 11 amino acids. Trimming took off 6 bases at V and 3 bases at J, with 9 bases between the two ends. The CDR3 DNA reads TGCAGTGCCGGGCGGGACTACGAGCAGTACTTC. Its translation: CSAGRDYEQYF.

The rearrangement joins TRBV3-1 (or the pseudogene TRBV3-2) to TRBJ2-4; TRBD2 might be the D (5 bases). Germline CDR1 is LGHDT and CDR2 is YNNKEL (reference sequence). The CDR3 consists of 17 residues. V was trimmed by 0 bases and J by 1 base, leaving 13 bases between them. CDR3 amino acids: CASSQDWRVSAKNIQYF. The CDR3 nucleotides are TGTGCCAGCAGCCAAGATTGGCGGGTGTCGGCCAAAAACATTCAGTACTTC.